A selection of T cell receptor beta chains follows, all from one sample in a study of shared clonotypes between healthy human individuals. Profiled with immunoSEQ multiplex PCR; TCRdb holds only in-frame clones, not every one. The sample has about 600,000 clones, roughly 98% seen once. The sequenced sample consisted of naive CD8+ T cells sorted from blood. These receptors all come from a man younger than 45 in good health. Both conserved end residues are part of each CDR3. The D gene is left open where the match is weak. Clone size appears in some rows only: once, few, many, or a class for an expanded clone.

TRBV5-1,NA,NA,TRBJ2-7,CASSLEIRGLHEQYF,TGCGCCAGCAGCCTCGAGATCAGGGGCCTCCACGAGCAGTACTTC
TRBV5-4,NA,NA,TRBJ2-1,CASSLMAGRSYNEQFF,TGTGCCAGCAGCTTGATGGCGGGACGGTCCTACAATGAGCAGTTCTTC
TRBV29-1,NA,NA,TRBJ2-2,CSVEKGSGELFF,TGCAGCGTTGAAAAGGGGTCCGGGGAGCTGTTTTTT
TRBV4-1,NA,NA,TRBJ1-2,CASSQSDTGESGVDTF,TGCGCCAGCAGCCAATCCGATACCGGGGAATCGGGGGTCGACACCTTC
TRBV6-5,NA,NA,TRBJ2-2,CASSYSSGTGELFF,TGTGCCAGCAGTTACTCGAGCGGGACCGGGGAGCTGTTTTTT
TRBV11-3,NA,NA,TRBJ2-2,CASSLALAPIGGELFF,TGTGCCAGCAGCTTAGCGCTAGCGCCAATCGGCGGGGAGCTGTTTTTT
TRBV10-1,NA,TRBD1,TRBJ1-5,CASRPGQGPNQPQHF,TGCGCCAGCAGGCCGGGACAGGGTCCCAATCAGCCCCAGCATTTT
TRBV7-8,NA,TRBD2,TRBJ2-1,CASSGSRSGSSYNEQFF,TGTGCCAGCAGCGGTAGTCGAAGCGGGAGCTCCTACAATGAGCAGTTCTTC
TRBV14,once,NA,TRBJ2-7,CASSPGGGYEQYF,TGTGCCAGCAGCCCTGGGGGTGGCTACGAGCAGTACTTC
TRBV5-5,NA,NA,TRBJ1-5,CASRLMGSDQPQHF,TGTGCCAGCAGACTAATGGGGTCCGATCAGCCCCAGCATTTT
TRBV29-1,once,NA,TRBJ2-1,CSVYLQTQSGSYNEQFF,TGCAGCGTTTATCTCCAGACTCAGAGCGGCTCCTACAATGAGCAGTTCTTC
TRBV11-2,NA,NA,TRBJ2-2,CASSLGTVGRNTGELFF,TGTGCCAGCAGCTTAGGGACGGTAGGGCGGAACACCGGGGAGCTGTTTTTT
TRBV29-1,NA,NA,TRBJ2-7,CSVEVPTTNEQYF,TGCAGCGTTGAAGTTCCGACAACGAACGAGCAGTACTTC
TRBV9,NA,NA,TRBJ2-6,CASYTGFKQSRANVLTF,TGTGCCAGCTATACTGGGTTCAAACAAAGTCGGGCCAACGTCCTGACTTTC
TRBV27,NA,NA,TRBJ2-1,CSVRGGSSSYNEQFF,TGCTCCGTCCGGGGTGGTAGTTCCTCCTACAATGAGCAGTTCTTC
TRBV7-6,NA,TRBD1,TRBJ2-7,CASSLGQPYEQYF,TGTGCCAGCAGCTTGGGACAGCCCTACGAGCAGTACTTC
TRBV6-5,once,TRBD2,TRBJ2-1,CASSWGGNEQFF,TGTGCCAGCAGTTGGGGGGGGAATGAGCAGTTCTTC
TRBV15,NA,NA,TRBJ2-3,CATSRSTDTQYF,TGTGCCACCAGTCGGTCCACAGATACGCAGTATTTT
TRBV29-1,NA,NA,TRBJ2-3,CSGDSTDTQYF,TGCAGCGGGGACTCAACAGATACGCAGTATTTT
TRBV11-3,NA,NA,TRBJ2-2,CASSSEAGELFF,TGTGCCAGCAGCTCCGAAGCCGGCGAGCTGTTTTTT
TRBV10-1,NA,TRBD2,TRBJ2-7,CASSATSGSIGAHEQYF,TGCGCCAGCAGTGCAACTAGCGGGAGTATCGGTGCCCACGAGCAGTACTTC
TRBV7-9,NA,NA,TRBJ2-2,CASSPSWENTGELFF,TGTGCCAGCAGCCCCTCTTGGGAAAACACCGGGGAGCTGTTTTTT
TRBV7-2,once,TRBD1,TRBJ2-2,CASSTPRQGPNTGELFF,TGTGCCAGCAGCACCCCGAGACAGGGCCCGAACACCGGGGAGCTGTTTTTT
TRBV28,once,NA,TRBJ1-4,CASSFPTFGGRRGEKLFF,TGTGCCAGCAGTTTCCCCACTTTTGGTGGCCGGCGAGGTGAAAAACTGTTTTTT
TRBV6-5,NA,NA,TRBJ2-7,CASSYSRDTSYEQYF,TGTGCCAGCAGTTACTCCCGGGACACGAGCTACGAGCAGTACTTC
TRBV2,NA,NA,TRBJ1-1,CASSAMAVTEAFF,TGTGCCAGCAGTGCTATGGCGGTCACTGAAGCTTTCTTT
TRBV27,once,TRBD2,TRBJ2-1,CASSYIRAGGEFGEQFF,TGTGCCAGCAGTTACATACGAGCGGGAGGTGAGTTCGGTGAGCAGTTCTTC
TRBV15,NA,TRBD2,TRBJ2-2,CATRSTSPYTGELFF,TGTGCCACCAGATCGACTAGCCCATACACCGGGGAGCTGTTTTTT
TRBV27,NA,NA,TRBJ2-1,CASSLFPLAFNEQFF,TGTGCCAGCAGTTTATTCCCCCTAGCATTCAATGAGCAGTTCTTC
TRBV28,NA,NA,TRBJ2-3,CASDSPAGTDTQYF,TGTGCCAGCGACTCCCCGGCCGGCACAGATACGCAGTATTTT
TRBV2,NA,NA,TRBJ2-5,CASSGPGVRLDREETQYF,TGTGCCAGCAGTGGGCCGGGGGTACGACTAGACAGGGAAGAGACCCAGTACTTC
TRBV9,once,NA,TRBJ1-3,CASSDSPRVTSGNTIYF,TGTGCCAGCAGTGACTCACCCAGGGTGACCTCTGGAAACACCATATATTTT
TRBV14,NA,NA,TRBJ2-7,CASSPRSQPYEQYF,TGTGCCAGCAGCCCTCGAAGTCAGCCCTACGAGCAGTACTTC
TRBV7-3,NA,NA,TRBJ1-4,CASSPLPLRGRDEKLFF,TGTGCCAGCAGCCCGCTCCCTTTGCGGGGCAGGGATGAAAAACTGTTTTTT
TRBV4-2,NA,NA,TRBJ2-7,CASSQGIAGYSYEQYF,TGTGCCAGCAGCCAAGGGATTGCAGGGTACTCCTACGAGCAGTACTTC
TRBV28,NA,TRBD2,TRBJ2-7,CASGLAGGRSYEQYF,TGTGCCAGCGGACTAGCGGGAGGTAGGAGCTACGAGCAGTACTTC
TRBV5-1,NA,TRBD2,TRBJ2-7,CASSLAAGGPFSYEQYF,TGCGCCAGCAGCTTGGCAGCGGGAGGGCCTTTCTCCTACGAGCAGTACTTC
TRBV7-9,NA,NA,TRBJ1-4,CASSHGQKNEKLFF,TGTGCCAGCAGCCACGGACAGAAAAATGAAAAACTGTTTTTT
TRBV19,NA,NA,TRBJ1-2,CASSADPGAYGYTF,TGTGCCAGTAGTGCGGACCCTGGGGCATATGGCTACACCTTC
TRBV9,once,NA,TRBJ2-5,CASSVGELKWETQYF,TGTGCCAGCAGCGTAGGGGAGTTAAAGTGGGAGACCCAGTACTTC
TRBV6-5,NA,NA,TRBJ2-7,CASSYAQHYEQYF,TGTGCCAGCAGTTACGCCCAGCACTACGAGCAGTACTTC
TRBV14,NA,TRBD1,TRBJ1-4,CASSHTGGRSEKLFF,TGTGCCAGCAGCCACACAGGGGGCAGGAGCGAAAAACTGTTTTTT
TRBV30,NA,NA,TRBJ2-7,CAWSTGGFHEQYF,TGTGCCTGGAGTACAGGAGGGTTCCACGAGCAGTACTTC
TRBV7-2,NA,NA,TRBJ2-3,CASSLLNTDTQYF,TGTGCCAGCAGCTTGCTAAACACAGATACGCAGTATTTT
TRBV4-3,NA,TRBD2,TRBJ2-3,CASSQDSSPSGETDTQYF,TGCGCCAGCAGCCAAGATTCCTCCCCTAGCGGCGAAACAGATACGCAGTATTTT
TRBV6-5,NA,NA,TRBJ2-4,CASIGSPTKNIQYF,TGTGCCAGCATAGGGTCCCCAACCAAAAACATTCAGTACTTC
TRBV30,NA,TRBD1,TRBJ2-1,CAWNPGQGYNEQFF,TGTGCCTGGAACCCGGGACAGGGATACAATGAGCAGTTCTTC
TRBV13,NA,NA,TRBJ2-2,CASSSGVTGELFF,TGTGCCAGCAGCTCAGGGGTCACCGGGGAGCTGTTTTTT
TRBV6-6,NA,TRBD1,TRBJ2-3,CASSIDRVGTDTQYF,TGTGCCAGCAGTATTGACAGGGTCGGCACAGATACGCAGTATTTT
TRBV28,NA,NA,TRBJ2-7,CASSLGRFSYEQYF,TGTGCCAGCAGTTTGGGACGCTTCTCCTACGAGCAGTACTTC
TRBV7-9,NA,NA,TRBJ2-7,CAWGSGEQYF,TGTGCCTGGGGGTCCGGCGAGCAGTACTTC
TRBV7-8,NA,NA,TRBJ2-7,CATDPVGSQEQYF,TGTGCCACAGACCCTGTGGGGTCTCAAGAGCAGTACTTC
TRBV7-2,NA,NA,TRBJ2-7,CASSFALITHEQYF,TGTGCCAGCAGCTTCGCCCTAATCACCCACGAGCAGTACTTC
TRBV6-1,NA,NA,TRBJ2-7,CATHGSSYEQYF,TGTGCCACCCACGGGAGCTCCTACGAGCAGTACTTC
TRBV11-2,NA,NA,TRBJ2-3,CASSLPRGTAADTQYF,TGTGCCAGCAGCTTACCGCGGGGGACAGCGGCAGATACGCAGTATTTT
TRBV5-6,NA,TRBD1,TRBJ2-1,CASSLFLGQVYNEQFF,TGTGCCAGCAGCTTGTTCCTAGGACAGGTCTACAATGAGCAGTTCTTC
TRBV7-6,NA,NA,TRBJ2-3,CASSSPSGSTDTQYF,TGTGCCAGCAGCTCTCCCAGCGGTAGCACAGATACGCAGTATTTT